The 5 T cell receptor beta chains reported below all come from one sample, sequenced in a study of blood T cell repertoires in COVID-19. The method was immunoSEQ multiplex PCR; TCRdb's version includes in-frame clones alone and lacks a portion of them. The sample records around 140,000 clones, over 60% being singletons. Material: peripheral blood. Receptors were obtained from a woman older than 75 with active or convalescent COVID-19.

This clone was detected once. The DNA of the CDR3 is TGTGCCAGCAGCCAAGAGAGGGTGGTCGGTGATGGCTACACCTTC. Translation gives CASSQERVVGDGYTF. The J gene is TRBJ1-2, the V gene TRBV4-2; no clear D. The V gene's germline CDR1 is LGHNA and CDR2 YNFKEQ. Trimming stripped 0 bases from V and 6 bases from J, with 14 bases between. The CDR3 contains 15 residues.

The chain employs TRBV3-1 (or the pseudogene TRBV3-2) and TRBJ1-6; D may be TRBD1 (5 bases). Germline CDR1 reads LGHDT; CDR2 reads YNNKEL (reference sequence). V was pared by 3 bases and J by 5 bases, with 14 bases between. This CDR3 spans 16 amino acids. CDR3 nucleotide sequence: TGTGCCAGCAGCCAGGGGCGCATACGGGATAATTCACCCCTCCACTTT. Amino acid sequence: CASSQGRIRDNSPLHF.

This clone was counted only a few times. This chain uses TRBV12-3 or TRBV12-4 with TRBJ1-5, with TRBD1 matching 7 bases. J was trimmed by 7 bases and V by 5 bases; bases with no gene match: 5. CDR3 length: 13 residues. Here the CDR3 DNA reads TGTGCCAGCAGTGCCCAGGGGGAGCAGCCCCAGCATTTT. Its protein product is CASSAQGEQPQHF.

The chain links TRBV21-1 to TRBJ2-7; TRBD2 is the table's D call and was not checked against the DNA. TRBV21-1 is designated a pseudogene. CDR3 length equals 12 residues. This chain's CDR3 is CASSRGSYEQYF. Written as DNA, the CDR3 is TGTGCCAGCAGCCGGGGCTCCTACGAGCAGTACTTC.

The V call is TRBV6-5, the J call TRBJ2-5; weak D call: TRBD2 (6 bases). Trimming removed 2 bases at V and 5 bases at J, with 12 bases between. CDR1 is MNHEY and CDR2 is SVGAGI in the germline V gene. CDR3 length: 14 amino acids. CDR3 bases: TGTGCCAGCAGTTACAGGAGGGAGGTGGAGACCCAGTACTTC. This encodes CASSYRREVETQYF.